The clone carrying this T cell receptor beta chain was seen more than once but under ten times. Its matching antigen is unknown. The data belong to a study of regulatory T cells in long-lasting Graves disease. Sequencing libraries for TCR beta were prepared with iRepertoire HTBI primers and Arm-PCR of CDR3 regions. TCRdb redid the calling of the multiplex PCR reads with MiXCR, one entry per CDR3 protein. The sample has 530,000 or so distinct CDR3 sequences, roughly a sixth seen once. Study-wide results and caveats: Newly diagnosed Graves' patients had higher TCR diversity than persistent ones.

V dropped 2 bases and J dropped 3 bases, with 25 bases sitting between them. This CDR3 contains 19 residues. Germline V CDR1 and CDR2: SEHNR, FQNEAQ (reference sequence). Time point described: newly diagnosed GD, antithyroid drugs for less than 3 months. Making the TCR library involved RNA that had been extracted from PBMCs. A blood draw put around 9 milliliters of peripheral blood into EDTA tubes. The same specimen was also included in a second study, on T cells in Graves' hyperthyroidism and ophthalmopathy. Turning to that study: Patients showing uncontrolled infection, other autoimmune disease, pregnancy or lactation were ineligible. Researchers ran a first-round RT-PCR on the TCR CDR3 using the HTBI primer set.

The sequence derives from a man younger than 30 with Graves disease. Sequencing was performed on peripheral blood mononuclear cells (PBMCs), taken at new diagnosis, from a patient treated with antithyroid drugs. This chain connects TRBV7-9 to TRBJ1-2; no clear D gene. The CDR3 region has the DNA TGTGCCAGCAGCTTATCGAGGAGAGGTCTCCTATTCGGCGACTATGGCTACACCTTC. Translating it yields CASSLSRRGLLFGDYGYTF.